These T cell receptor beta chains were read from a single sample in a study of blood T cell repertoires in COVID-19. Sequencing was performed with immunoSEQ multiplex PCR; in TCRdb, only in-frame clones are kept and a portion is missing. This sample carries 380,000 or so clones, around 92% of them seen once, and the ten largest clones take roughly 1.2%. Sequencing used peripheral blood. All receptors derive from a man aged 40-49 years with acute or convalescent COVID-19. Each CDR3 is given with its conserved first and last residue.

V gene: TRBV7-7; CDR3 protein: CASSPLSTDTQYF
V gene: TRBV27; CDR3 protein: CASSMTGVIGEAFF
V gene: TRBV25-1; CDR3 protein: CASSALVPLGSYEQYF
V gene: TRBV28; CDR3 protein: CASSLLSPAGSAGELFF
V gene: TRBV2; CDR3 protein: CASSQTGDAYNEQFF
V gene: TRBV28; CDR3 protein: CASSLLQDEAFF
V gene: TRBV25-1; CDR3 protein: CASSERLSSGSADTQYF
V gene: TRBV4-3; CDR3 protein: CASSPQVNTEAFF
V gene: TRBV7-2; CDR3 protein: CASSLVQGRSGANVLTF
V gene: TRBV4-1; CDR3 protein: CASSRGQGAQNEQFF
V gene: TRBV5-6; CDR3 protein: CASTIGGRYNQPQHF
V gene: TRBV6-5; CDR3 protein: CASRRGQERGKLFF
V gene: TRBV28; CDR3 protein: CASSRIAGGPYEQYF
V gene: TRBV2; CDR3 protein: CASRPGTAQETQYF
V gene: TRBV11-3; CDR3 protein: CASSSRLTGQETQYF
V gene: TRBV11-2; CDR3 protein: CASSYGTGNMNTEAFF
V gene: TRBV29-1; CDR3 protein: CSVGVNYGYTF
V gene: TRBV27; CDR3 protein: CASSPGLAGGHEQFF
V gene: TRBV6-2/TRBV6-3; CDR3 protein: CASSYGVGELRAAGELFF
V gene: TRBV5-1; CDR3 protein: CASSFMMRNTEAFF
V gene: TRBV30; CDR3 protein: CAWSRQDSFYGYTF
V gene: TRBV3-1/TRBV3-2; CDR3 protein: CASSQESRGVYGYTF
V gene: TRBV11-2; CDR3 protein: CASSLVSSGSETQYF
V gene: TRBV3-1/TRBV3-2; CDR3 protein: CASSQGHNSPLHF
V gene: TRBV5-1; CDR3 protein: CASSRDMSSNNSPLHF
V gene: TRBV7-3; CDR3 protein: CASSLGGQMNTEAFF
V gene: TRBV3-1/TRBV3-2; CDR3 protein: CASSPGTSGYNEQFF
V gene: TRBV30; CDR3 protein: CAWSLGQMNTEAFF
V gene: TRBV11-2; CDR3 protein: CASSLRARVGETQYF